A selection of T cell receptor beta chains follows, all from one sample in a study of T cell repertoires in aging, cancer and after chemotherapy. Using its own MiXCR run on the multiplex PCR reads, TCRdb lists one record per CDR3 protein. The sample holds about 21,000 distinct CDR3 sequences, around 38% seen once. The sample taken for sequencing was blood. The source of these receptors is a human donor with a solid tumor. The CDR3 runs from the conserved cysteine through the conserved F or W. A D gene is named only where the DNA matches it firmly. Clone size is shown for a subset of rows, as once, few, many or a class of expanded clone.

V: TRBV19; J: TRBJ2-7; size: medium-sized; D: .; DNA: TGTGCCAGTAGTAGCTCCCCCGGGTCATCCTACGAGCAGTACTTC; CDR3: CASSSSPGSSYEQYF
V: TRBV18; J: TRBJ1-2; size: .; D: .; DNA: TGTGCCAGCTCACCGACAGACTATGGCTACACCTTC; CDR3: CASSPTDYGYTF
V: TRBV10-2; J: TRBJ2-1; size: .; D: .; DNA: TGCGCCAGCAACCCGGGCACCTACAATGAGCAGTTCTTC; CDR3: CASNPGTYNEQFF
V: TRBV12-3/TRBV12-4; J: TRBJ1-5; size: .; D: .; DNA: TGTGCCAGCAGCTATGAGGCCGGGCAGCCCCAGCATTTT; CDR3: CASSYEAGQPQHF
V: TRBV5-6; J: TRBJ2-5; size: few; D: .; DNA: TGTGCCAGCAGCTTATCGGGGCAAGAGACCCAGTACTTC; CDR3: CASSLSGQETQYF
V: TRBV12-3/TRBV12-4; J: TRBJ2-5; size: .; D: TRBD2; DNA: TGTGCCAGCAGGCAATCTAGCGGACAAGAGACCCAGTACTTC; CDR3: CASRQSSGQETQYF
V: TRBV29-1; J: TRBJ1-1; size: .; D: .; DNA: TGCAGCGTTGGAACAGGGTTTTACACTGAAGCTTTCTTT; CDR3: CSVGTGFYTEAFF
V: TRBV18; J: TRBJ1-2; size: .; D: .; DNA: TGTGCCAGCTCACCCGTGGTCGGGGGCGGCGAGAATGGCTACACCTTC; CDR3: CASSPVVGGGENGYTF
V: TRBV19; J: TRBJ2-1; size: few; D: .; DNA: TGTGCCAGTAGTCTCTCCTACAATGAGCAGTTCTTC; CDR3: CASSLSYNEQFF
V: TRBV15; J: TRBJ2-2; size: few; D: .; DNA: TGTGCCACCACGCACCCGAACACCGGGGAGCTGTTTTTT; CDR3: CATTHPNTGELFF
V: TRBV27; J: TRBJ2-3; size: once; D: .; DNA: TGTGCCGGCAGGCCGGCTAATAACACGCAGTATTTT; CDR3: CAGRPANNTQYF
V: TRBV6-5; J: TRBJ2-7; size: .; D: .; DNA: TGTGCCAGCAGTGCCGCGGAGCCCTACGAGCAGTACTTC; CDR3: CASSAAEPYEQYF
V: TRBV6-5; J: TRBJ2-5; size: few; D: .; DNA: TGTGCCAGCAGTTACTCAGAGACCCAGTACTTC; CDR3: CASSYSETQYF
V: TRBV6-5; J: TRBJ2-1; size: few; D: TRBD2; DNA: TGTGCCAGCAGTCGCGGGGGAGCTAGTGAGCAGTTCTTC; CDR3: CASSRGGASEQFF
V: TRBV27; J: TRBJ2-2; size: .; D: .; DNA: TGTGCCAGCAGTTTAGCGCAGCTCCGAGGCGGGGAGCTGTTTTTT; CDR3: CASSLAQLRGGELFF
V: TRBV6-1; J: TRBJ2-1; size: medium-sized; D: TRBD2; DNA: TGTGCCAGCAGTCAACTAGCGGGGGGGAGTAATGAGCAGTTCTTC; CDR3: CASSQLAGGSNEQFF
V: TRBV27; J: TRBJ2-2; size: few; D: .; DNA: TGTGCCAGCAGTTTAGTCAGAAACACCGGGGAGCTGTTTTTT; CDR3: CASSLVRNTGELFF
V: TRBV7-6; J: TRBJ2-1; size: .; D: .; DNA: TGTGCCAGCAGCACAGACTCTTACAATGAGCAGTTCTTC; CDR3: CASSTDSYNEQFF
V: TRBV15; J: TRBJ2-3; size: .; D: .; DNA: TGTGCCACCGTAGGGGGGCTGGAGAAAGATACGCAGTATTTT; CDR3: CATVGGLEKDTQYF
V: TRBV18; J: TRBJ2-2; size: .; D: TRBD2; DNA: TGTGCCAGCTCACCACGGCTAGCGGGAGGGCAAGAGGAGCTGTTTTTT; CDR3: CASSPRLAGGQEELFF
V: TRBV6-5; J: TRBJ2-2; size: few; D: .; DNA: TGTGCCAGCAGGGAGGGGGGCGGGGAGCTGTTTTTT; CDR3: CASREGGGELFF
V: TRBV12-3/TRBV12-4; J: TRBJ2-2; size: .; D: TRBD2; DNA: TGTGCCAGCACCCCTCAACTAGCGGGGGGCGGGGAGCTGTTTTTT; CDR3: CASTPQLAGGGELFF
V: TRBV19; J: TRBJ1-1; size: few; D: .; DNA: TGTGCCAGTAGGCGGGGTATTGAAGCTTTCTTT; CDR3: CASRRGIEAFF
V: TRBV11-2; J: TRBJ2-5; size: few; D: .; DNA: TGTGCCAGCAGCTTCTTGGGGGGTGGGGAGACCCAGTACTTC; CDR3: CASSFLGGGETQYF
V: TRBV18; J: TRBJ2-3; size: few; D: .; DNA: TGTGCCAGCTCACCACGAAGGGATGCCACAGATACGCAGTATTTT; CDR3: CASSPRRDATDTQYF
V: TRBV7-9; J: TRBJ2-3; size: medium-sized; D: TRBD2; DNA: TGTGCCAGCAGCTTAGGCCTTCGGGAGGGCCGAGTCCCAGATACGCAGTATTTT; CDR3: CASSLGLREGRVPDTQYF
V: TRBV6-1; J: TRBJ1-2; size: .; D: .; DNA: TGTGCCAGCAGTGCGCCGGAAACTAACTATGGCTACACCTTC; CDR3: CASSAPETNYGYTF
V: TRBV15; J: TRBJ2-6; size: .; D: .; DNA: TGTGCCACCAGCAGAGTAGGAGCTGGGGCCAACGTCCTGACTTTC; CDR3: CATSRVGAGANVLTF
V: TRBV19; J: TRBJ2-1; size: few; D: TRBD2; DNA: TGTGCCAGTAGTATGCGGCTAGCGGGGGGGCCCACCTCCTACAATGAGCAGTTCTTC; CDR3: CASSMRLAGGPTSYNEQFF
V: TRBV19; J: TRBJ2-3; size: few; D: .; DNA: TGTGCCAGTAGTACTAGGGACGGAGGGGATACGCAGTATTTT; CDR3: CASSTRDGGDTQYF
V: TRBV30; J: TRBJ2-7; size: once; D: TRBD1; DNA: TGTGCCTGGGAGGCAGGGGGTACCTACGAGCAGTACTTC; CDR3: CAWEAGGTYEQYF
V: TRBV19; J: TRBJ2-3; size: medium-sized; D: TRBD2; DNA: TGTGCCAGTAGTCGAGCGGGACCCACAGATACGCAGTATTTT; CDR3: CASSRAGPTDTQYF
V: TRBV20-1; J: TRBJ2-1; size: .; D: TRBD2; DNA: TGCAGTGCTAGCACCGGGACTAGCGGTAACAATGAGCAGTTCTTC; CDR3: CSASTGTSGNNEQFF
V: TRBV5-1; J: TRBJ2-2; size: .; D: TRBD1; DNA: TGCGCCAGCAGCCCTGGGACAGGGCGCACCGGGGAGCTGTTTTTT; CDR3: CASSPGTGRTGELFF
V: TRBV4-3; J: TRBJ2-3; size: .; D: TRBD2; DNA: TGCGCCAGCAGCCAAGTCCTCGGGGGGACAGATACGCAGTATTTT; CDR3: CASSQVLGGTDTQYF
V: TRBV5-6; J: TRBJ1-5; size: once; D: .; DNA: TGTGCCAGCAGCATACGGACACTGCCAAATCAGCCCCAGCATTTT; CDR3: CASSIRTLPNQPQHF
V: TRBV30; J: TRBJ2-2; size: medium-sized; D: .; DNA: TGTGCCTGGAGTAAGGGGCGAGACACGAACACCGGGGAGCTGTTTTTT; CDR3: CAWSKGRDTNTGELFF
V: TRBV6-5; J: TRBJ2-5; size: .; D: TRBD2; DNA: TGTGCCAGCAGCAGACTAGCGGGGGGACCTCAAGAGACCCAGTACTTC; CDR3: CASSRLAGGPQETQYF
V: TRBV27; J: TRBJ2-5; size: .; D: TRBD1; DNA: TGTGCCAGCAGTTTATTCTCGGGACAGGGAGAGACCCAGTACTTC; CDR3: CASSLFSGQGETQYF
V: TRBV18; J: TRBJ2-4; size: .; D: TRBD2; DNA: TGTGCCAGCTCACCTCGGGAGGAGGGTGGCATTCAGTACTTC; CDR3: CASSPREEGGIQYF
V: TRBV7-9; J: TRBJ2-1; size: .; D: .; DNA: TGTGCCAGCAGCCGGGCCCCCAATGAGCAGTTCTTC; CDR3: CASSRAPNEQFF
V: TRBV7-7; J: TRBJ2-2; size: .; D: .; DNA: TGTGCTAGCAGCTTAGCGTTGAACACCGGGGAGCTGTTTTTT; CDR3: CASSLALNTGELFF
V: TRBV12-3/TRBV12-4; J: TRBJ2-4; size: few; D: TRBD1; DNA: TGTGCCAGCAGTTTAAAGGTGCAGGACAGGGTCGCGAACATTCAGTACTTC; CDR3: CASSLKVQDRVANIQYF
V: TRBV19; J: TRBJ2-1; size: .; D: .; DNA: TGTGCCAGTAGTGGGACTGGCGGTATCTACAATGAGCAGTTCTTC; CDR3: CASSGTGGIYNEQFF
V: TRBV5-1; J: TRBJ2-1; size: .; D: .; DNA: TGCGCCAGCAGCCCTGATAATTACAATGAGCAGTTCTTC; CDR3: CASSPDNYNEQFF
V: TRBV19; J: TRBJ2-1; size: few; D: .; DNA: TGTGCCAGTAGTATAGGAAGTAAAGAGCAGTTCTTC; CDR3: CASSIGSKEQFF
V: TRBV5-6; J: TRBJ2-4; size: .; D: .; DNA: TGTGCCAGCAGCTCGACCCTTATTAGCGGACAAAACATTCAGTACTTC; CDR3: CASSSTLISGQNIQYF
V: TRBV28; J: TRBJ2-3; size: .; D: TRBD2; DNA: TGTGCCAGCAGTTCCCCACTAGCGTCGAGCACAGATACGCAGTATTTT; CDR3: CASSSPLASSTDTQYF
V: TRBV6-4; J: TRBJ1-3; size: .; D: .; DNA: TGTGCCAGCGCCGGGGATTTTACACCCGTCTCTGGAAACACCATATATTTT; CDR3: CASAGDFTPVSGNTIYF
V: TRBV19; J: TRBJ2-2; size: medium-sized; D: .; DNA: TGTGCCAGTACCATCCGGGCAGGGATGGCCGGGGAGCTGTTTTTT; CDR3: CASTIRAGMAGELFF
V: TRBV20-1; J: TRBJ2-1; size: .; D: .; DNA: TGCAGTGCTAGAGATGTCATTAGGGGAGGCCCCTACAATGAGCAGTTCTTC; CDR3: CSARDVIRGGPYNEQFF
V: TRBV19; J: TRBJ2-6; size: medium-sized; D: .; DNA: TGTGCCAGTAGGGCACAGGGAAGCCAACTTGGCGGGGCCAACGTCCTGACTTTC; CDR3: CASRAQGSQLGGANVLTF
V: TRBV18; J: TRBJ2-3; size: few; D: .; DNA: TGTGCCAGCTCACCGCGGCCCCCCGAGGAAATGATCACAGATACGCAGTATTTT; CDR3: CASSPRPPEEMITDTQYF